The following is a T cell receptor beta chain sequence with its context. Its specificity is not known. Collection occurred without any documented infections or immune events in donors. This sample is part of a study of identifying expanded T cells in peripheral blood. This table comes from immunoSEQ multiplex PCR, and its TCRdb copy is limited to in-frame clones, with some not included. This table has under 95,000 clones, around nine tenths appearing once. Study-wide points: Variance in clone template counts between approximately two-week samples significantly increased with total template count across all healthy donors. Over approximately two and four weeks, about 17 and 20 clones changed, versus 1.2 between replicates.

The receptor was isolated from a person between 18 and 75 years old in good health. Specimen: blood.

CDR3 nucleotides: TGCGCCAGCAGTCTCCTTATAGGGGGCTATGGCTACACCTTC. It translates to CASSLLIGGYGYTF. The chain carries TRBV5-1 and TRBJ1-2; D is perhaps TRBD1 (6 bases). CDR3 size: 14 residues. Trimming cost V 5 bases and J 4 bases, with 15 bases left between them. Germline-derived CDR1 and CDR2 are SGHRS and YFSETQ.